This T cell receptor beta chain was observed in a study of cytomegalovirus exposure and HLA in healthy donors. Turning to the study itself: Clustering assigned 81% of the roughly 380 genotyped donors to the Caucasian-associated ancestry cluster. Broader study findings: A later analysis found most CMV-associated TCR beta chains apparently HLA-restricted. A later analysis linked more than 15,000 TCR beta sequences to HLA alleles at 0.05 false discovery rate.

The PCR made use of 60 Vbeta and 13 Jbeta primers. Method: immunoSEQ multiplex PCR; TCRdb's copy keeps in-frame clones and lacks some. This table has 150,000 or so clones, about 85% appearing once. Regarding this clone: The antigen remains undetermined.

This CDR3 is built from 16 residues. The ends were cut back, 2 bases at V and 6 bases at J, with 17 bases in the middle. CDR1 is MNHEY and CDR2 is SVGAGI in the germline V gene. Sequencing was performed on PBMCs. The chain couples TRBV6-5 to TRBJ2-1; D perhaps matches TRBD2 (5 bases). The sequence was obtained from a man aged 25 to 40 in good health and CMV-seropositive. This chain's CDR3 is CASSYGLVGGPNEQFF. The CDR3 DNA sequence: TGTGCCAGCAGTTACGGTTTGGTGGGCGGGCCCAATGAGCAGTTCTTC.